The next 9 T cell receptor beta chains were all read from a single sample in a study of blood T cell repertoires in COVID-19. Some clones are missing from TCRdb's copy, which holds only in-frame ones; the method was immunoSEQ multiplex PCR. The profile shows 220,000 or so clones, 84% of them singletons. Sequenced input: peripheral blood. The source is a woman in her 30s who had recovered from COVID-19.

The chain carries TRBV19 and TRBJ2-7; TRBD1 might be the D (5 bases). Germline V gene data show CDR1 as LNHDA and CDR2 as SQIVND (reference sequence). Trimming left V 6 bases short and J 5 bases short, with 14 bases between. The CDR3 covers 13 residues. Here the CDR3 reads CASRPGYGHEQYF. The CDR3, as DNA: TGTGCCAGTAGGCCAGGGTACGGCCACGAGCAGTACTTC.

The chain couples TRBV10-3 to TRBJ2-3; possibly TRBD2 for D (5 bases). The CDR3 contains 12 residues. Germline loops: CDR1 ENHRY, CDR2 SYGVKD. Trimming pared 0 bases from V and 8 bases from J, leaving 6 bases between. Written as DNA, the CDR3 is TGTGCCATCAGTGAGTCGGCGGGTACGCAGTATTTT. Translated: CAISESAGTQYF.

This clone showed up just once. In DNA, the CDR3 is TGTGCCACCAGTGATTTGACAGGGTCAGAGACCCAGTACTTC. Translated: CATSDLTGSETQYF. The genes are TRBV24-1 and TRBJ2-5; tentative D call: TRBD1 (6 bases). This CDR3 comprises 14 residues. Trimming took 0 bases from V and 4 from J, leaving 8 bases between them. CDR1 KGHDR and CDR2 SFDVKD come from the germline V gene.

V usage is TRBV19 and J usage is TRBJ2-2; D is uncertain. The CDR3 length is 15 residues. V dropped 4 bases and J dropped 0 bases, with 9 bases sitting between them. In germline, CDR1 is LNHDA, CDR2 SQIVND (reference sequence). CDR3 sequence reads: CASSTVAANTGELFF. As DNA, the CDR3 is TGTGCCAGTAGTACAGTTGCCGCGAACACCGGGGAGCTGTTTTTT.

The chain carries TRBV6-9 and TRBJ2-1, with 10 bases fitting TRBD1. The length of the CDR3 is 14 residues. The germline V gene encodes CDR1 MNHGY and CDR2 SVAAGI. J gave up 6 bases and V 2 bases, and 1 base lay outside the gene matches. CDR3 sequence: CASSYGQGGNEQFF. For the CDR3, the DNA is TGTGCCAGCAGTTATGGACAGGGGGGCAATGAGCAGTTCTTC.

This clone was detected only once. The CDR3 protein is CASSLGSGVIFYEQYF. The CDR3 DNA reads as TGTGCCAGCAGCTTAGGTAGCGGGGTAATATTCTACGAGCAGTACTTC. The V call is TRBV5-5, the J call TRBJ2-7; 8 bases agree with TRBD2. V was pared by 2 bases and J by 3 bases, with 10 bases of the junction left unmatched. Germline CDR1 SGHKS, CDR2 YYEKEE (reference sequence). The CDR3 runs 16 residues. The entire variable domain, with the rest obtained from reference TRBV5-5 and TRBJ2-7, is as follows: DAGVTQSPTHLIKTRGQQVTLRCSPISGHKSVSWYQQVLGQGPQFIFQYYEKEERGRGNFPDRFSARQFPNYSSELNVNALLLGDSALYLCASSLGSGVIFYEQYFGPGTRLTVT.

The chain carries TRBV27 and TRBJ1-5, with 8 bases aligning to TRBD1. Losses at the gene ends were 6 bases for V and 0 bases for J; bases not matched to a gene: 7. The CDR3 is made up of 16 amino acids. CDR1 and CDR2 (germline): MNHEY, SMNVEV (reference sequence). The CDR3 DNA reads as TGTGCCAGCAGGGGACAGGCAATCAATAGCAATCAGCCCCAGCATTTT. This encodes CASRGQAINSNQPQHF.

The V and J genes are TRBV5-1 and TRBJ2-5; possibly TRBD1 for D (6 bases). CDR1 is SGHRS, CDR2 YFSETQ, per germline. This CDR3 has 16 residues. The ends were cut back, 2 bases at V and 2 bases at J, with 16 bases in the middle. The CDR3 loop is CASSFLDSTQQETQYF. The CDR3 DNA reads TGCGCCAGCAGCTTTCTGGACAGCACCCAGCAAGAGACCCAGTACTTC.

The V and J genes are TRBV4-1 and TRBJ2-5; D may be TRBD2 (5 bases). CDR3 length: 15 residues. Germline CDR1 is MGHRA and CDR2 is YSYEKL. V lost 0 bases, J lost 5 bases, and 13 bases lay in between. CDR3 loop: CASSQEILGSETQYF. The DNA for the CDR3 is TGCGCCAGCAGCCAAGAAATTCTGGGGAGTGAGACCCAGTACTTC.